The 27 T cell receptor beta chains presented below share a single source sample, sequenced in a study of blood T cell repertoires in COVID-19. Libraries were prepared by immunoSEQ multiplex PCR; TCRdb keeps only in-frame clonotypes and omits some of them. The sample has about 290,000 clones, roughly 80% seen once. The sequenced sample was peripheral blood. Every receptor here comes from a woman between 45 and 60 years old with active or convalescent COVID-19.

This sequence joins TRBV28 and TRBJ2-1, with TRBD1 identical over 8 bases. The CDR3 loop spans 16 amino acids. Unmatched junction bases numbered 11, after V lost 5 bases and J lost 5 bases. The germline CDR1 and CDR2 sequences are MDHEN and SYDVKM. CDR3 sequence: CASSPRQGIGDNEQFF. CDR3 coding DNA: TGTGCCAGCAGTCCCCGACAGGGGATAGGGGACAATGAGCAGTTCTTC.

The chain links TRBV2 to TRBJ2-1; possibly TRBD2 for D (5 bases). V was pared by 5 bases and J by 0 bases, with 8 bases between. The CDR3 extends over 14 amino acids. Germline CDR1 is SNHLY and CDR2 is FYNNEI. CDR3 in DNA: TGTGCCAGCAGTACACTAGTCTCCTACAATGAGCAGTTCTTC. Amino acids: CASSTLVSYNEQFF.

The chain couples TRBV5-1 to TRBJ1-4; D perhaps matches TRBD1 (6 bases). V lost 0 bases and J 6 bases, leaving 12 bases between the germline ends. Germline lookup yields CDR1 SGHRS and CDR2 YFSETQ. The CDR3 is made up of 15 amino acids. CDR3 nucleotide sequence: TGCGCCAGCAGCTTGGCCACAGGGAGGGATGAAAAACTGTTTTTT. It translates to CASSLATGRDEKLFF.

The chain combines TRBV27 with TRBJ2-1; TRBD2 agrees at 8 bases. Germline-derived CDR1 and CDR2 are MNHEY and SMNVEV (reference sequence). V was pared by 6 bases and J by 0 bases, with 13 bases of the junction left unmatched. The CDR3 runs 18 residues. This CDR3 reads CASSSPSGGGSSYNEQFF. The CDR3 coding sequence is TGTGCCAGCAGCTCGCCCTCCGGGGGGGGAAGCTCCTACAATGAGCAGTTCTTC.

CDR3 DNA sequence: TGTGCCAGCAGCCTACAGGGACCTAGCACAGATACGCAGTATTTT. Its protein is CASSLQGPSTDTQYF. This rearrangement joins TRBV14 to TRBJ2-3; D might be TRBD1 (6 bases). Germline V gene data show CDR1 as SGHDN and CDR2 as FVKESK. This CDR3 has 15 residues. V was shortened by 4 bases and J by 0 bases, with 11 bases between the two germline ends.

This clone appeared once. The V call is TRBV28, the J call TRBJ1-5; unclear D gene. Looked up from germline, CDR1 is MDHEN and CDR2 is SYDVKM. The CDR3 totals 13 residues. V lost 5 bases and J 6 bases, leaving 11 bases between the germline ends. DNA of the CDR3: TGTGCCAGCAGTGGACTGCCTGGTCAGCCCCAGCATTTT. This encodes CASSGLPGQPQHF.

The gene calls are TRBV7-8 and TRBJ2-3; TRBD2 matches at 9 bases. The CDR3 contains 17 residues. In germline, CDR1 is SGHVS, CDR2 FQNEAQ. J gave up 1 base and V 5 bases, and 10 bases lay outside the gene matches. The CDR3 is CASSTLLAGARTDTQYF. The CDR3 nucleotides are TGTGCCAGCAGCACCCTACTAGCGGGCGCTCGCACAGATACGCAGTATTTT.

This sequence joins TRBV3-1 (or the pseudogene TRBV3-2) and TRBJ2-1; 9 positions agree with TRBD1. Unmatched junction bases numbered 7, after V lost 5 bases and J lost 2 bases. The CDR3 is 16 amino acids. Germline values: CDR1 LGHDT, CDR2 YNNKEL (reference sequence). The CDR3 sequence: CASSWTGVQAYNEQFF. In DNA, the CDR3 is TGTGCCAGCAGCTGGACAGGGGTTCAGGCCTACAATGAGCAGTTCTTC.

V usage is TRBV2 and J usage is TRBJ2-7; TRBD2 matches 11 bases. J gave up 0 bases and V 1 base, and 2 bases lay outside the gene matches. CDR1 SNHLY and CDR2 FYNNEI come from the germline V gene. The CDR3 has 16 residues. The CDR3 DNA reads as TGTGCCAGCAGTGAAGGTACTAGCGGGAGCTCCTACGAGCAGTACTTC. Amino acids: CASSEGTSGSSYEQYF.

The table lists this clone with a count of one. The V call is TRBV4-1, the J call TRBJ2-3; 8 positions agree with TRBD2. Germline V gene data show CDR1 as MGHRA and CDR2 as YSYEKL. With 0 bases clipped from V and 15 bases from J, the junction kept 8 bases outside the gene matches. The CDR3 spans 13 residues. The CDR3 loop reads CASSQDSGTSRYF. CDR3 nucleotides: TGCGCCAGCAGCCAAGATTCGGGGACTAGTCGCTATTTT.

V usage is TRBV19 and J usage is TRBJ2-7, with a possible D match to TRBD1 (6 bases). CDR3 length: 13 residues. Germline lookup yields CDR1 LNHDA and CDR2 SQIVND (reference sequence). Trimming pared 4 bases from V and 2 bases from J, leaving 9 bases between. CDR3 nucleotide sequence: TGTGCCAGTAGTAGCCGGGACACCTACGAGCAGTACTTC. Protein: CASSSRDTYEQYF.

This clone appeared once. J is TRBJ2-5 and V is TRBV24-1; TRBD2 agrees at 7 bases. There are 15 residues in the CDR3. The germline CDR1 and CDR2 sequences are KGHDR and SFDVKD. The V segment lost 1 base and the J segment 1 base; nucleotides outside the gene matches: 2. CDR3 sequence (DNA): TGTGCCACCAGTGATTTTCGCGGGGGCCAAGAGACCCAGTACTTC. This translates into CATSDFRGGQETQYF.

This chain uses TRBV30 with TRBJ2-1; 10 positions match TRBD2. The ends lost 4 bases at V and 8 bases at J; junction bases unmatched: 8. The CDR3 consists of 14 residues. Germline assignment: CDR1 GTSNPN and CDR2 SVGIG (reference sequence). The CDR3 coding sequence is TGTGCCTGGAACAGCGGGAGGGCCCTCGATGAGCAGTTCTTC. Translation: CAWNSGRALDEQFF.

V and J are TRBV16 and TRBJ2-5; 8 bases are a match to TRBD2. V was pared by 0 bases and J by 7 bases, with 7 bases of the junction left unmatched. Per the germline V gene, CDR1 is KGHSY and CDR2 is FQNENV. The CDR3 runs 15 residues. CDR3 in amino acids: CASSQSSGRGGTQYF. CDR3 bases: TGTGCCAGCAGCCAATCGAGCGGACGGGGGGGGACCCAGTACTTC.

The chain uses TRBV11-2 and TRBJ2-3; weak D call: TRBD1 (6 bases). The length of the CDR3 is 16 residues. Germline loops: CDR1 SGHAT, CDR2 FQNNGV. V was pared by 3 bases and J by 1 base, with 14 bases between. The CDR3 spells CASSLGSNRGTDTQYF. The CDR3 nucleotides read TGTGCCAGCAGCTTGGGTTCGAACAGGGGCACAGATACGCAGTATTTT.

The J gene is TRBJ2-2, the V gene TRBV30; D is perhaps TRBD2 (5 bases). The CDR3 loop spans 13 amino acids. Germline-derived CDR1 and CDR2 are GTSNPN and SVGIG (reference sequence). V gave up 3 bases and J gave up 7 bases, with 12 bases separating them. Here the CDR3 reads CAWSTLEGGELFF. The CDR3 DNA reads as TGTGCCTGGAGCACCCTTGAGGGCGGGGAGCTGTTTTTT.

The rearrangement uses TRBV30 and TRBJ1-3; 9 positions agree with TRBD1. The germline CDR1 and CDR2 sequences are GTSNPN and SVGIG (reference sequence). This CDR3 is built from 16 residues. V trimming: 6 bases; J trimming: 8 bases; junction bases outside the gene matches: 17. The CDR3 here is CACPPPTGGSSDTIYF. The CDR3 DNA is TGTGCCTGCCCCCCCCCGACAGGGGGAAGTTCGGACACCATATATTTT.

The chain couples TRBV19 to TRBJ2-7; TRBD2 matches at 14 bases. This CDR3 contains 16 residues. Looked up from germline, CDR1 is LNHDA and CDR2 is SQIVND (reference sequence). V shed 5 bases, J shed 4 bases, and the junction held 7 bases outside the gene matches. The CDR3 nucleotides read TGTGCCAGTAGTCCGGGACTAGCGGGAGTGAGGTACGAGCAGTACTTC. Protein: CASSPGLAGVRYEQYF.

The chain employs TRBV18 and TRBJ1-2, with D maybe TRBD1 (6 bases). Deletions cut 3 bases from V and 6 bases from J, with 17 bases between. This CDR3 has 15 amino acids. The germline V gene encodes CDR1 KGHSH and CDR2 LQKENI. CDR3 loop: CASSPTRAGDHGYTF. CDR3 bases: TGTGCCAGCTCACCCACGAGGGCAGGGGATCATGGCTACACCTTC.

CDR3 sequence reads: CASSQDRDRGYEQYF. The CDR3 nucleotides are TGTGCCAGCAGCCAAGACAGGGACAGGGGCTACGAGCAGTACTTC. The V call is TRBV4-2, the J call TRBJ2-7, with 10 nucleotides matching TRBD1. The CDR3 loop spans 15 amino acids. The germline V gene encodes CDR1 LGHNA and CDR2 YNFKEQ. The V and J ends lost 0 bases and 3 bases, in that order; junction bases with no gene match: 2.

The rearrangement uses TRBV7-9 and TRBJ1-5; 7 bases match TRBD1. After removal of 4 bases from V and 9 bases from J, the junction contained 9 bases not matched to a gene. This CDR3 is 14 amino acids long. The germline gives CDR1 SEHNR, CDR2 FQNEAQ (reference sequence). The CDR3 loop reads CASSSDRDFGPQHF. Here the CDR3 DNA reads TGTGCCAGCAGCTCAGACAGGGACTTCGGGCCCCAGCATTTT.

The gene calls are TRBV11-1 and TRBJ2-3, with TRBD2 identical over 8 bases. The CDR3 loop spans 15 amino acids. After removal of 1 base from V and 6 bases from J, the junction contained 6 bases not matched to a gene. The germline CDR1 and CDR2 sequences are SGHAT and FQDESV (reference sequence). CDR3 region: CASSLGAGAGDTQYF. CDR3 in DNA: TGTGCCAGCAGCTTAGGAGCGGGAGCGGGGGATACGCAGTATTTT.

V is TRBV14 and J is TRBJ1-2; D perhaps matches TRBD1 (6 bases). Germline V gene sequence: CDR1 SGHDN, CDR2 FVKESK. The CDR3 consists of 16 residues. V was shortened by 0 bases and J by 4 bases, with 15 bases between the two germline ends. The CDR3 coding sequence is TGTGCCAGCAGCCAAGAGGGTCCAGGGGCGGCCTATGGCTACACCTTC. Protein sequence: CASSQEGPGAAYGYTF.

The genes are TRBV6-4 and TRBJ2-7; TRBD1 is a possible D gene (6 bases). Trimming took 7 bases from V and 7 from J, leaving 32 bases between them. The germline V gene encodes CDR1 MRHNA and CDR2 SNTAGT. There are 18 residues in the CDR3. CDR3 bases: TGTGCCAGCATTACCCCTATGACGGAGACAGGTTCCCCGGGGGAGCAGTACTTC. It codes for CASITPMTETGSPGEQYF.

The chain employs TRBV3-1 (or the pseudogene TRBV3-2) and TRBJ2-3; the match to TRBD2 covers 8 bases. CDR3 length: 15 amino acids. With V trimmed by 4 bases and J by 7 bases, 10 bases remained unmatched. Germline CDR1 reads LGHDT; CDR2 reads YNNKEL (reference sequence). Here the CDR3 reads CASSPEVSGRNTQYF. The CDR3 coding sequence is TGTGCCAGCAGCCCTGAAGTCAGCGGGAGAAATACGCAGTATTTT.

This chain connects TRBV18 to TRBJ1-2; no clear D gene. V lost 3 bases to trimming and J lost 5 bases, with 16 bases between them. Germline lookup yields CDR1 KGHSH and CDR2 LQKENI. The CDR3 loop spans 15 amino acids. Here the CDR3 DNA reads TGTGCCAGCTCACCTTGGAGCACTCCTGGGTATGGCTACACCTTC. Amino acid sequence: CASSPWSTPGYGYTF.

Turning to this clone: The identical CDR3 is also encoded by other nucleotide sequences in the sample. This chain uses TRBV6-5 with TRBJ2-7; 12 nucleotides match TRBD2. Germline V lookup: CDR1 MNHEY, CDR2 SVGAGI. Trimming cost V 5 bases and J 1 base; bases outside gene matches: 3. CDR3 length: 15 amino acids. CDR3 DNA: TGTGCCAGCAGTAGGACTAGCGGGATTTCCTACGAGCAGTACTTC. This gives the protein CASSRTSGISYEQYF.